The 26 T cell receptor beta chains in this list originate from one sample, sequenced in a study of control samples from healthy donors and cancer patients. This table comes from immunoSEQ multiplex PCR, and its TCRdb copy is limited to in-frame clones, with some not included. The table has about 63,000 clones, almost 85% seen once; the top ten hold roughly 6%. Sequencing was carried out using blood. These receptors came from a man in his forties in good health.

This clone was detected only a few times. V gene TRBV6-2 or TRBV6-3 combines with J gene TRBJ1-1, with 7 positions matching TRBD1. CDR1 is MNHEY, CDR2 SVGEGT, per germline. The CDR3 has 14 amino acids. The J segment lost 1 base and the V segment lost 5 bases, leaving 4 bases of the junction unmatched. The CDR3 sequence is CASSRTGENTEAFF. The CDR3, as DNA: TGTGCCAGCAGTCGGACAGGAGAGAACACTGAAGCTTTCTTT.

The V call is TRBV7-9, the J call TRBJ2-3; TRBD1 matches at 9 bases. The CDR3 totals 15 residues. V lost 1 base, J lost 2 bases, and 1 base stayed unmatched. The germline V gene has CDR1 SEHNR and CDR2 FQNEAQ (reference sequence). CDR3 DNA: TGTGCCAGCAGCTTAGGGGACAGGGACACAGATACGCAGTATTTT. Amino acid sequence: CASSLGDRDTDTQYF.

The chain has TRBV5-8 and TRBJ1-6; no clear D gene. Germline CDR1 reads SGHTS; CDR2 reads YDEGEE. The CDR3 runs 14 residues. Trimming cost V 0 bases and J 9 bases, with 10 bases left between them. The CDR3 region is CASSLGRGPSPLHF. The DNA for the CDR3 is TGTGCCAGCAGCTTGGGGAGAGGGCCTTCACCCCTCCACTTT.

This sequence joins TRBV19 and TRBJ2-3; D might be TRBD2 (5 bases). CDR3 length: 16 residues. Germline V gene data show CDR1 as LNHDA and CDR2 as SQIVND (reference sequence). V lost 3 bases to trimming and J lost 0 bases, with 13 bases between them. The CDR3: CASSMVSGTSTDTQYF. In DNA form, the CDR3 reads TGTGCCAGTAGTATGGTCAGCGGAACTAGCACAGATACGCAGTATTTT.

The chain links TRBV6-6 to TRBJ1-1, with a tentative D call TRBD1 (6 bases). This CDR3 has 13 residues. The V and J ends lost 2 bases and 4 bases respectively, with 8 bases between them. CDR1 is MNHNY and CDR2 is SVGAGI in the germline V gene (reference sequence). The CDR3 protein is CASSYTGSTEAFF. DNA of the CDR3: TGTGCCAGCAGTTACACAGGGAGCACTGAAGCTTTCTTT.

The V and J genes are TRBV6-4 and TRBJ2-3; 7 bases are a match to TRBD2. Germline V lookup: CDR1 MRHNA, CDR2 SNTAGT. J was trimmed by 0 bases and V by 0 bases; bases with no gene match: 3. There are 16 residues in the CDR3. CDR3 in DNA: TGTGCCAGCAGTGACTCTCAAGCGGGAAGCACAGATACGCAGTATTTT. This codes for CASSDSQAGSTDTQYF.

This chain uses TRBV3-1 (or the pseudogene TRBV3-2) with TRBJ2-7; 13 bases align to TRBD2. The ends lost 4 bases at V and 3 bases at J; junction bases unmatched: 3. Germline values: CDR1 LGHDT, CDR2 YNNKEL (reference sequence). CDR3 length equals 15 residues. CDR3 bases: TGTGCCAGCAGCCTTGGGACTAGCGGGATCTACGAGCAGTACTTC. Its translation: CASSLGTSGIYEQYF.

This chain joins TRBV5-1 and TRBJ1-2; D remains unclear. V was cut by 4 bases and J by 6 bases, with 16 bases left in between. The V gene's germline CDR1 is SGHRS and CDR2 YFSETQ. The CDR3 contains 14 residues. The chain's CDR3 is CASSPPARRDGYTF. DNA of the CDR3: TGCGCCAGCAGCCCCCCGGCCCGGCGAGATGGCTACACCTTC.

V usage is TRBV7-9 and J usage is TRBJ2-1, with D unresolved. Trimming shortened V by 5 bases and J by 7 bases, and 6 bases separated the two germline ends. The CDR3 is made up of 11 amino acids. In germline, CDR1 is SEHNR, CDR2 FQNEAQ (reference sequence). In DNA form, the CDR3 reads TGTGCCAGCAGCCTGTGGAATGAGCAGTTCTTC. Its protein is CASSLWNEQFF.

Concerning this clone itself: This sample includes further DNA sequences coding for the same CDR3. CDR3 amino acids: CASSLTGNTEAFF. The CDR3 bases are TGCGCCAGCAGCCTGACAGGTAACACTGAAGCTTTCTTT. The rearrangement links TRBV5-1 to TRBJ1-1; possibly TRBD1 for D (6 bases). The germline CDR1 and CDR2 sequences are SGHRS and YFSETQ. Trimming removed 4 bases at V and 2 bases at J, with 9 bases between. There are 13 residues in the CDR3.

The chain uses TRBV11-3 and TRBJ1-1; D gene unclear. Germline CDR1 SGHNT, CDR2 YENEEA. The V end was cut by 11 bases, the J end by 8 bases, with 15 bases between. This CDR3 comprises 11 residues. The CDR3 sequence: CAVEEVGEAFF. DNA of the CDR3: TGTGCCGTCGAAGAGGTGGGGGAAGCTTTCTTT. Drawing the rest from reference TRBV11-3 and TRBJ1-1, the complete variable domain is EAGVVQSPRYKIIEKKQPVAFWCNPISGHNTLYWYLQNLGQGPELLIRYENEEAVDDSQLPKDRFSAERLKGVDSTLKIQPAELGDSAVYLCAVEEVGEAFFGQGTRLTVV.

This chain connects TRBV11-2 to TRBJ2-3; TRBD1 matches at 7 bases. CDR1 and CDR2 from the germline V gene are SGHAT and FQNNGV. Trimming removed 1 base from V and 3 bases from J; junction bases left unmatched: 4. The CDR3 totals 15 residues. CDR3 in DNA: TGTGCCAGCAGCTTAGGGGCAGGGGGAACAGATACGCAGTATTTT. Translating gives CASSLGAGGTDTQYF.

In nucleotides, the CDR3 is TGTGCCAGCAGCCCCTCTCTGGAGCAGTTCTTC. Translated: CASSPSLEQFF. The gene calls are TRBV11-1 and TRBJ2-1; no reliable D call. The germline V and J ends were trimmed by 5 bases and 10 bases, with 9 bases remaining between them. Per germline, CDR1 SGHAT and CDR2 FQDESV (reference sequence). The CDR3 extends over 11 amino acids.

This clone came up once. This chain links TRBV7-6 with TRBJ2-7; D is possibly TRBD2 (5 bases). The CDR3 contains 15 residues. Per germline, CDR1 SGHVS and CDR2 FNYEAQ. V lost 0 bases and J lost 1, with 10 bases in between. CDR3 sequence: CASSLAGVGSYEQYF. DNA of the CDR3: TGTGCCAGCAGCTTAGCCGGGGTAGGGTCCTACGAGCAGTACTTC.

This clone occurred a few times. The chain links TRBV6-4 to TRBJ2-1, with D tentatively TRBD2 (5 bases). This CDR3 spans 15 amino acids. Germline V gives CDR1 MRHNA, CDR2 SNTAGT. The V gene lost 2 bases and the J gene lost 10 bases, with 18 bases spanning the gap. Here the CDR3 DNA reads TGTGCCAGCAGTGACCGGGCGGGTCTACCCAAGGAGCAGTTCTTC. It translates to CASSDRAGLPKEQFF.

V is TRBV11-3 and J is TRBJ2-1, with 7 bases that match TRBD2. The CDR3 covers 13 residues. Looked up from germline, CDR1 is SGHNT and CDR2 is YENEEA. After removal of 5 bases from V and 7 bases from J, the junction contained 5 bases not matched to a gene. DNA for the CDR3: TGTGCCAGCAGCCGACTAGCTCTTAATGAGCAGTTCTTC. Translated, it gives CASSRLALNEQFF.

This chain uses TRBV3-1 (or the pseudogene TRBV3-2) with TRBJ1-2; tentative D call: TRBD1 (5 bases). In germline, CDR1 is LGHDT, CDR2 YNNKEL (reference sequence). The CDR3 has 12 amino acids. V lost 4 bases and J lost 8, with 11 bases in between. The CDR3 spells CASSPLGGGYTF. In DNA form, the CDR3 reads TGTGCCAGCAGCCCCCTCGGGGGGGGCTACACCTTC.

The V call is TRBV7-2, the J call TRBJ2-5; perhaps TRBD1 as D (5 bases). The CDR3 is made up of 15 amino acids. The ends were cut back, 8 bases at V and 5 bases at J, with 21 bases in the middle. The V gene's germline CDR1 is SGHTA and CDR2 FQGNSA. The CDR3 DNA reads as TGTGCCAGCCTGCCAGGGTTTCGGCAAGCGGAGACCCAGTACTTC. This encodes CASLPGFRQAETQYF.

The CDR3 DNA is TGTGCCAGCAGTTTTTCCTACAGGGTAACGAACACTGAAGCTTTCTTT. Protein sequence: CASSFSYRVTNTEAFF. This chain connects TRBV28 to TRBJ1-1; D might be TRBD1 (6 bases). Germline CDR1 and CDR2: MDHEN and SYDVKM. Trimming left V 3 bases short and J 1 base short, with 15 bases between. CDR3 length: 16 residues.

The chain's CDR3 is CASSLASEYEQYF. In nucleotides, the CDR3 is TGCGCCAGCAGCTTGGCGTCGGAGTACGAGCAGTACTTC. This chain joins TRBV5-1 and TRBJ2-7; D is uncertain. V lost 0 bases and J lost 4, with 8 bases in between. The CDR3 sequence is 13 residues long. Germline lookup yields CDR1 SGHRS and CDR2 YFSETQ.

CDR3 sequence reads: CASSFQPTGRETQYF. The CDR3 bases are TGTGCCAGCAGTTTCCAACCCACGGGGAGGGAGACCCAGTACTTC. This chain connects TRBV27 to TRBJ2-5; TRBD2 is a possible D gene (6 bases). V was clipped by 3 bases and J by 5 bases, with 16 bases between them. Germline CDR1 is MNHEY and CDR2 is SMNVEV (reference sequence). This CDR3 is 15 amino acids long.

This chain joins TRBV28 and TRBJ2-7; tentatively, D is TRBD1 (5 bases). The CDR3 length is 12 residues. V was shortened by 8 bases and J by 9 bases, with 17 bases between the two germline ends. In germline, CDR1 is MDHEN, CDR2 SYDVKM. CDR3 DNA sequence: TGTGCCAGCTGGGGCAAACTACGCTCGCAGTACTTC. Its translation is CASWGKLRSQYF.

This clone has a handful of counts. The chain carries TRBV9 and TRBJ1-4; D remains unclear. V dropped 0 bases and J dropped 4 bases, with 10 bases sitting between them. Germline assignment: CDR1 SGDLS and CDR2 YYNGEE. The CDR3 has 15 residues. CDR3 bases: TGTGCCAGCAGCGTAGTTAGTGGCAGTAATGAAAAACTGTTTTTT. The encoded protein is CASSVVSGSNEKLFF. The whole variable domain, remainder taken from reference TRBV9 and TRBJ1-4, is DSGVTQTPKHLITATGQRVTLRCSPRSGDLSVYWYQQSLDQGLQFLIQYYNGEERAKGNILERFSAQQFPDLHSELNLSSLELGDSALYFCASSVVSGSNEKLFFGSGTQLSVL.

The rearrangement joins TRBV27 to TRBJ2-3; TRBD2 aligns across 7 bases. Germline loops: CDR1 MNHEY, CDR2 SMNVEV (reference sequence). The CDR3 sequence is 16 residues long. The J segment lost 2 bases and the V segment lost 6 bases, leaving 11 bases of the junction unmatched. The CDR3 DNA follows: TGTGCCAGCAGCCCACTTCCCAGCGGGGCCACAGATACGCAGTATTTT. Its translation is CASSPLPSGATDTQYF.

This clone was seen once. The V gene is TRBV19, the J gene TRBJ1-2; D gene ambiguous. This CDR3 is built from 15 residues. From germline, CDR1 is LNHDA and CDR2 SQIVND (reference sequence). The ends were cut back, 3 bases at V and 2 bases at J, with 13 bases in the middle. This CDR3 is CASSISTAPNYGYTF. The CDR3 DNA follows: TGTGCCAGTAGTATCTCTACCGCACCAAACTATGGCTACACCTTC.

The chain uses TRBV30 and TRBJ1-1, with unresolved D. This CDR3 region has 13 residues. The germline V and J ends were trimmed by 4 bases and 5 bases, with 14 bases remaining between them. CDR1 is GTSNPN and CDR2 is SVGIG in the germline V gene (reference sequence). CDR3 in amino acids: CAWTSSGATEAFF. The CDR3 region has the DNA TGTGCCTGGACTTCTTCGGGTGCTACTGAAGCTTTCTTT.